This T cell receptor (beta chain) was captured in a study of T cells in localized non-small cell lung cancer. General study findings and limits: The study detected a median roughly 50 of the top 100 tumor clones in adjacent lung. A raised T cell density in blood coincided with lengthier overall survival. Because researchers sequenced only one region of the tumor, heterogeneity is still possible. Uninvolved adjacent lung, not tumor, had the highest T cell clonality.

CDR1 SGHNT and CDR2 YENEEA come from the germline V gene. CDR3 length: 13 residues. Deletions cut 2 bases from V and 4 bases from J, with 9 bases between. This clone is a singleton in its sample. Its antigen is still unknown. Assay: immunoSEQ multiplex PCR; the TCRdb copy retains only in-frame clones and omits some. The table shows some 14,000 clones, with approximately 84% occurring only once. The clonotype originates from a female donor over 55 with stage I squamous cell lung carcinoma. The sample in question was peripheral blood, obtained before any cancer treatment. The chain has TRBV11-3 and TRBJ2-7; D may be TRBD1 (6 bases). The CDR3: CASSLRGGYEQYF. The CDR3 region has the DNA TGTGCCAGCAGCTTAAGAGGGGGTTACGAGCAGTACTTC.